This T cell receptor (beta chain) was recovered during a study of blood T cell repertoires in COVID-19. Study information: Samples representing acute and convalescent COVID-19 were sourced from the United States, Italy and Spain.

Germline loops: CDR1 SGHTA, CDR2 FQGNSA. V lost 3 bases, J lost 3 bases, and 9 bases lay in between. This CDR3 spans 14 amino acids. Source study methods: Estimated nucleated cell counts came from reference gene primer amplification. Assay used: immunoSEQ multiplex PCR; TCRdb lists only in-frame clones, some missing. V and J calls and clone size are given by that table; D and trimming were obtained from the DNA. The sample records roughly 190,000 clones, roughly 76% being singletons. As to this clone: Since a much larger clone is just one base distant, this may be a read error.

This sequence joins TRBV7-2 and TRBJ2-1; perhaps TRBD1 as D (6 bases). The sequenced material came from peripheral blood. The sequence was collected from a woman between 50 and 59 years old with active or convalescent COVID-19. CDR3 sequence: CASSFGTHYNEQFF. In DNA form, the CDR3 reads TGTGCCAGCAGCTTTGGGACACACTACAATGAGCAGTTCTTC.